What follows are 32 T cell receptor beta chains derived from one specimen sequenced in a study of T cells in Graves' hyperthyroidism and ophthalmopathy. TCR beta CDR3 region amplification was performed from RNA transcripts. A set of HTBI primers served as the primers for a first-round RT-PCR of the TCR CDR3. Via MiXCR, TCRdb re-called the multiplex PCR reads, giving one row per CDR3 protein. The table lists 550,000 to 700,000 distinct CDR3 sequences, 40% to 55% of them singletons, with 15% to 20% in the top ten. Sequences were obtained from peripheral blood or thyroid tissue (not recorded which). Receptors originate from an adult woman with Graves' disease, either hyperthyroidism or ophthalmopathy (not recorded which).

CDR3 bases: TGTGCCAGCAGCCAAGGGCCTCAGGGACAGGGCAAAGAGACCCAGTACTTC. This codes for CASSQGPQGQGKETQYF. This chain links TRBV4-2 with TRBJ2-5; TRBD1 aligns across 9 bases. The CDR3 totals 17 residues. The germline CDR1 and CDR2 sequences are LGHNA and YNFKEQ. The junction had 9 bases not matched to a gene; V was cut back by 1 base and J by 3 bases.

The CDR3 spells CASSFGGGPQPQHF. Written as DNA, the CDR3 is TGTGCCAGCAGTTTCGGGGGCGGACCTCAGCCCCAGCATTTT. The rearrangement uses TRBV12-3 or TRBV12-4 and TRBJ1-5; tentatively, D is TRBD1 (6 bases). The length of the CDR3 is 14 residues. V was shortened by 3 bases and J by 6 bases, with 12 bases between the two germline ends.

The rearrangement joins TRBV11-2 to TRBJ1-4; TRBD1 matches 7 bases. The CDR3 consists of 14 residues. V dropped 5 bases and J dropped 4; count of bases not matched to a gene: 4. Looked up from germline, CDR1 is SGHAT and CDR2 is FQNNGV. CDR3 bases: TGTGCCAGCAGCACCAGGGGGGTTAATGAAAAACTGTTTTTT. This codes for CASSTRGVNEKLFF.

Concerning this clonotype itself: The CDR3 ends on some other residue instead of the conserved phenylalanine or tryptophan, so this is likely a read error. No DNA is shown, since the ends of the CDR3 on it are uncertain; the CDR3 is the one TCRdb lists. V is TRBV5-1 and J is TRBJ2-5. Germline V CDR1 and CDR2: SGHRS, YFSETQ. The CDR3 comprises 10 residues, both ends counted. Here the CDR3 reads CASSLYDPNT.

The CDR3 region has the DNA TGTGCCAGCAGCGACAATCAGCCCCAGCATTTT. The encoded protein is CASSDNQPQHF. The V gene is TRBV28, the J gene TRBJ1-5, with D hard to call. The germline CDR1 and CDR2 sequences are MDHEN and SYDVKM. This CDR3 contains 11 residues. V lost 6 bases to trimming and J lost 3 bases, with 3 bases between them. The entire variable domain, with the rest obtained from reference TRBV28 and TRBJ1-5, is as follows: DVKVTQSSRYLVKRTGEKVFLECVQDMDHENMFWYRQDPGLGLRLIYFSYDVKMKEKGDIPEGYSVSREKKERFSLILESASTNQTSMYLCASSDNQPQHFGDGTRLSIL.

This chain joins TRBV2 and TRBJ2-7; 15 bases line up with TRBD2. Looked up from germline, CDR1 is SNHLY and CDR2 is FYNNEI. The CDR3 is 16 amino acids. Germline trimming cut 3 bases from V and 4 bases from J; bases unmatched to any gene: 4. The CDR3 region is CASSDGLAGGPYEQYF. CDR3 bases: TGTGCCAGCAGTGACGGACTAGCGGGAGGGCCATACGAGCAGTACTTC.

The J gene is TRBJ2-5, the V gene TRBV5-5; D is unclear. V was trimmed by 4 bases and J by 5 bases, leaving 9 bases between them. CDR1 is SGHKS, CDR2 YYEKEE, per germline (reference sequence). CDR3 size: 12 residues. The CDR3 sequence: CASSRRTETQYF. CDR3 coding DNA: TGTGCCAGCAGCCGCAGGACGGAGACCCAGTACTTC.

The chain uses TRBV28 and TRBJ2-7; D is possibly TRBD2 (5 bases). Germline loops: CDR1 MDHEN, CDR2 SYDVKM. The V end lost 6 bases, the J end lost 2 bases, and 11 bases lay between the germline ends. The CDR3 contains 13 residues. The DNA for the CDR3 is TGTGCCAGCAGGGCAGCGGACCCCTACGAGCAGTACTTC. Translating gives CASRAADPYEQYF.

This clonotype was seen a handful of times. The chain uses TRBV2 and TRBJ1-5; D gene ambiguous. Deletions cut 1 base from V and 4 bases from J, with 11 bases between. Germline V gene lookup returns CDR1 SNHLY and CDR2 FYNNEI. This CDR3 has 15 residues. The DNA for the CDR3 is TGTGCCAGCAGTGAAGAATCAGTGGGAAATCAGCCCCAGCATTTT. This sequence encodes CASSEESVGNQPQHF.

This rearrangement joins TRBV12-3 or TRBV12-4 to TRBJ1-1; D gene unclear. V lost 5 bases and J 0 bases, leaving 16 bases between the germline ends. The CDR3 sequence is 16 residues long. The CDR3 sequence: CASSEKDGRMNTEAFF. The CDR3 DNA reads as TGTGCCAGCAGTGAGAAAGACGGTCGCATGAACACTGAAGCTTTCTTT.

In this sample, this clonotype turned up many times. The gene calls are TRBV6-2 or TRBV6-3 and TRBJ1-1; TRBD1 is a possible D gene (5 bases). Germline values: CDR1 MNHEY, CDR2 SVGEGT. CDR3 length: 12 residues. V was shortened by 3 bases and J by 6 bases, with 8 bases between the two germline ends. CDR3 sequence (DNA): TGTGCCAGCAGTTATGGGGGAGCTGAAGCTTTCTTT. Amino acids: CASSYGGAEAFF.

This chain uses TRBV20-1 with TRBJ2-1; D gene uncertain. CDR1 DFQATT and CDR2 SNEGSKA come from the germline V gene (reference sequence). Trimming pared 5 bases from V and 0 bases from J, leaving 14 bases between. The CDR3 has 15 residues. The CDR3 bases are TGCAGTGCTTTGACTGAGCTGAGCTCCTACAATGAGCAGTTCTTC. Translation: CSALTELSSYNEQFF.

This clonotype was found many times. The chain recombines TRBV20-1 with TRBJ2-7; a possible D gene is TRBD2 (5 bases). This CDR3 spans 14 amino acids. V dropped 5 bases and J dropped 4 bases, with 18 bases sitting between them. CDR1 and CDR2 from the germline V gene are DFQATT and SNEGSKA (reference sequence). The CDR3 nucleotides are TGCAGTGCTGGAAGAGCGGAACAGCGTTACGAGCAGTACTTC. Amino acids: CSAGRAEQRYEQYF.

In this sample, this clonotype turned up a few times. This chain joins TRBV30 and TRBJ2-2; D possibly corresponds to TRBD2 (5 bases). Germline V gene data show CDR1 as GTSNPN and CDR2 as SVGIG (reference sequence). V was clipped by 3 bases and J by 3 bases, with 5 bases between them. The CDR3 runs to 12 residues. CDR3 in amino acids: CAWSGDTGELFF. The CDR3 nucleotides are TGTGCCTGGAGCGGGGACACCGGGGAGCTGTTTTTT.

In its sample, this clonotype was seen many times. The rearrangement uses TRBV27 and TRBJ2-5, with a possible D match to TRBD2 (5 bases). Trimming took off 4 bases at V and 3 bases at J, with 9 bases between the two ends. The CDR3 is 13 residues long. Germline loops: CDR1 MNHEY, CDR2 SMNVEV (reference sequence). In nucleotides, the CDR3 is TGTGCCAGCAGTTACGGAGGAGAAGAGACCCAGTACTTC. Its protein is CASSYGGEETQYF.

Many counts were recorded for this clonotype. The chain employs TRBV24-1 and TRBJ1-1; unclear D gene. V was clipped by 4 bases and J by 0 bases, with 5 bases between them. CDR1 and CDR2 (germline): KGHDR, SFDVKD. The CDR3 consists of 13 residues. CDR3: CATSDSMNTEAFF. The CDR3 coding sequence is TGTGCCACCAGTGACTCCATGAACACTGAAGCTTTCTTT.

This rearrangement joins TRBV10-2 to TRBJ1-1; 8 positions match TRBD1. V shed 9 bases and J 3 bases; nucleotides not matched to a gene: 6. Germline values: CDR1 WSHSY, CDR2 SAAADI. This CDR3 spans 13 amino acids. The DNA of the CDR3 is TGCGCCAGTGGACAGGGCGGTGACACTGAAGCTTTCTTT. Translated: CASGQGGDTEAFF.

In this sample, this clonotype turned up many times. V and J are TRBV5-6 and TRBJ1-2; 10 bases are shared with TRBD1. V was pared by 2 bases and J by 7 bases, with 11 bases of the junction left unmatched. This CDR3 comprises 16 residues. The germline CDR1 and CDR2 sequences are SGHDT and YYEEEE. The CDR3, as DNA: TGTGCCAGCAGCTTACCTCCGGGACAGGGGAATCGTGGCTACACCTTC. Encoded protein: CASSLPPGQGNRGYTF.

The chain links TRBV29-1 to TRBJ2-7, with a weak D call TRBD2 (5 bases). V lost 4 bases and J 7 bases, leaving 11 bases between the germline ends. The length of the CDR3 is 11 residues. Germline V gene lookup returns CDR1 SQVTM and CDR2 ANQGSEA. The CDR3 DNA reads as TGCAGCGTTGTGGAGGTAGGAGAGCAGTACTTC. Protein product: CSVVEVGEQYF.

This rearrangement joins TRBV24-1 to TRBJ2-2; 7 bases align to TRBD1. CDR1 is KGHDR, CDR2 SFDVKD, per germline. The CDR3 spans 15 residues. V was pared by 5 bases and J by 1 base, with 3 bases of the junction left unmatched. As DNA, the CDR3 is TGTGCCACCAGTGCTAGGGACAGGAACACCGGGGAGCTGTTTTTT. Translated, it gives CATSARDRNTGELFF.

This clonotype was seen just once. The rearrangement joins TRBV7-6 to TRBJ2-6; 10 positions match TRBD1. CDR1 is SGHVS, CDR2 FNYEAQ, per germline. The CDR3 contains 16 residues. Germline trimming cut 6 bases from V and 3 bases from J; bases unmatched to any gene: 5. The CDR3 reads CASSGQGVGGANVLTF. Here the CDR3 DNA reads TGTGCCAGCAGTGGACAGGGGGTCGGTGGGGCCAACGTCCTGACTTTC. Together with reference TRBV7-6 and TRBJ2-6, the CDR3 gives the full variable domain: GAGVSQSPRYKVTKRGQDVALRCDPISGHVSLYWYRQALGQGPEFLTYFNYEAQQDKSGLPNDRFSAERPEGSISTLTIQRTEQRDSAMYRCASSGQGVGGANVLTFGAGSRLTVL.

The CDR3 loop reads CASSEPAALRAGDTEAFF. The CDR3 DNA reads as TGTGCCAGCAGTGAACCCGCCGCCCTTAGAGCAGGGGACACTGAAGCTTTCTTT. The J gene is TRBJ1-1, the V gene TRBV6-6, with D possibly being TRBD1 (6 bases). V was pared by 5 bases and J by 3 bases, with 25 bases between. The CDR3 extends over 18 amino acids. Germline V gene data show CDR1 as MNHNY and CDR2 as SVGAGI (reference sequence).

The V gene is TRBV29-1, the J gene TRBJ1-2, with unresolved D. This CDR3 comprises 13 residues. Germline CDR1 SQVTM, CDR2 ANQGSEA. V lost 4 bases to trimming and J lost 5 bases, with 14 bases between them. Written as DNA, the CDR3 is TGCAGCGTTGTCTCCGGCCGACTATATGGCTACACCTTC. Translation: CSVVSGRLYGYTF.

The genes are TRBV7-8 and TRBJ2-3; D is perhaps TRBD2 (6 bases). CDR1 and CDR2 (germline): SGHVS, FQNEAQ. With 5 bases removed from V and 1 base from J, the gap between germline ends came to 16 bases. This CDR3 has 16 amino acids. The CDR3 here is CASSPRRDRGTDTQYF. CDR3 bases: TGTGCCAGCAGCCCTAGGAGGGATCGGGGCACAGATACGCAGTATTTT.

The chain uses TRBV11-2 and TRBJ1-2; D ambiguous. V lost 3 bases and J lost 0, with 11 bases in between. This CDR3 comprises 15 residues. The germline V gene encodes CDR1 SGHAT and CDR2 FQNNGV. The CDR3 region is CASSFAQPTNYGYTF. The CDR3 nucleotides read TGTGCCAGCAGCTTCGCCCAGCCAACTAACTATGGCTACACCTTC.

In this sample, this clonotype turned up many times. The chain links TRBV3-1 to TRBJ1-5; D unresolved. This CDR3 comprises 14 residues. V shed 1 base and J shed 4 bases, with 8 bases lying between them. Per germline, CDR1 LGHDT and CDR2 YNNKEL (reference sequence). The CDR3: CASSQGRRNQPQHF. Written as DNA, the CDR3 is TGTGCCAGCAGCCAAGGGAGGAGGAATCAGCCCCAGCATTTT. Using reference TRBV3-1 and TRBJ1-5 for the parts outside the CDR3, the full variable domain is DTAVSQTPKYLVTQMGNDKSIKCEQNLGHDTMYWYKQDSKKFLKIMFSYNNKELIINETVPNRFSPKSPDKAHLNLHINSLELGDSAVYFCASSQGRRNQPQHFGDGTRLSIL.

This clonotype was found many times. This chain joins TRBV19 and TRBJ2-7; TRBD2 matches 8 bases. Germline-derived CDR1 and CDR2 are LNHDA and SQIVND (reference sequence). CDR3 size: 16 residues. With 4 bases clipped from V and 1 base from J, the junction kept 9 bases outside the gene matches. The chain's CDR3 is CASSSGGGRRSYEQYF. As DNA, the CDR3 is TGTGCCAGTAGTAGCGGCGGCGGGAGGCGTTCCTACGAGCAGTACTTC.

This chain uses TRBV10-3 with TRBJ2-1; D gene unclear. Germline V gene sequence: CDR1 ENHRY, CDR2 SYGVKD. The CDR3 length is 13 residues. V was clipped by 4 bases and J by 4 bases, with 8 bases between them. The DNA of the CDR3 is TGTGCCATCAGTGTGGGGTTTTACAATGAGCAGTTCTTC. It codes for CAISVGFYNEQFF.

This clonotype was observed at least ten times. The chain combines TRBV5-1 with TRBJ1-6; D remains ambiguous. The V end lost 0 bases, the J end lost 5 bases, and 6 bases lay between the germline ends. The germline CDR1 and CDR2 sequences are SGHRS and YFSETQ. CDR3 length equals 14 residues. The CDR3 sequence: CASSLGHNNSPLHF. The CDR3 DNA follows: TGCGCCAGCAGCTTGGGACACAATAATTCACCCCTCCACTTT.

The rearrangement links TRBV7-9 to TRBJ2-7, with D perhaps matching TRBD1 (6 bases). CDR1 and CDR2 (germline): SEHNR, FQNEAQ (reference sequence). The length of the CDR3 is 13 residues. V was cut by 5 bases and J by 7 bases, with 15 bases left in between. The DNA of the CDR3 is TGTGCCAGCAGCCGGGTCAGGGGCTCAGAGCAGTACTTC. This encodes CASSRVRGSEQYF.

This clonotype has at least ten counts. The chain has TRBV20-1 and TRBJ1-5; TRBD1 matches 9 bases. The ends lost 5 bases at V and 4 bases at J; junction bases unmatched: 12. Germline V CDR1 and CDR2: DFQATT, SNEGSKA (reference sequence). The CDR3 contains 16 residues. DNA of the CDR3: TGCAGTGCTCAATCTATCCGGGACAGGGTTAATCAGCCCCAGCATTTT. It translates to CSAQSIRDRVNQPQHF.

J is TRBJ1-6 and V is TRBV2; D not resolved. V lost 4 bases and J 8 bases, leaving 15 bases between the germline ends. CDR1 SNHLY and CDR2 FYNNEI come from the germline V gene. This CDR3 is built from 15 residues. CDR3 in DNA: TGTGCCAGCAGTGGGGAAGGGCAAGGTGATTCACCCCTCCACTTT. Translation gives CASSGEGQGDSPLHF.